Presented here are 27 T cell receptor beta chains from one specimen sequenced in a study of blood T cell repertoires in COVID-19. Using immunoSEQ multiplex PCR, the repertoire was profiled, and TCRdb retains in-frame clones only, with some absent. The sample lists approximately 58,000 clones, about 93% seen once, with around a tenth in the top ten. Material: peripheral blood. Source of these receptors: a woman aged 80 or over with active COVID-19.

The V gene is TRBV5-1, the J gene TRBJ2-1, with TRBD1 matching 12 bases. This CDR3 is built from 16 residues. The germline V gene encodes CDR1 SGHRS and CDR2 YFSETQ. Unmatched junction bases numbered 8, after V lost 1 base and J lost 9 bases. The CDR3 reads CASSLTGTGGVGEQFF. As DNA, the CDR3 is TGCGCCAGCAGCTTGACCGGGACAGGGGGCGTGGGTGAGCAGTTCTTC.

This clone occurred once. The chain couples TRBV4-2 to TRBJ1-2, with a weak D call TRBD1 (6 bases). CDR1 is LGHNA and CDR2 is YNFKEQ in the germline V gene. Trimming pared 0 bases from V and 0 bases from J, leaving 11 bases between. The CDR3 spans 16 residues. In DNA, the CDR3 is TGTGCCAGCAGCCAAGATAGGACAGTAGCTAACTATGGCTACACCTTC. Protein product: CASSQDRTVANYGYTF.

This rearrangement joins TRBV9 to TRBJ2-7, with 8 bases aligning to TRBD2. V trimming: 2 bases; J trimming: 6 bases; junction bases outside the gene matches: 10. Germline V CDR1 and CDR2: SGDLS, YYNGEE. This CDR3 is 15 amino acids long. CDR3 in DNA: TGTGCCAGCAGCGTCGGGGGGCTAGCGGGTCGCGAGCAGTACTTC. This translates into CASSVGGLAGREQYF. Drawing the rest from reference TRBV9 and TRBJ2-7, the complete variable domain is DSGVTQTPKHLITATGQRVTLRCSPRSGDLSVYWYQQSLDQGLQFLIQYYNGEERAKGNILERFSAQQFPDLHSELNLSSLELGDSALYFCASSVGGLAGREQYFGPGTRLTVT.

The gene calls are TRBV4-1 and TRBJ1-3; no clear D gene. The CDR3 length is 16 residues. Germline CDR1 MGHRA, CDR2 YSYEKL. Trimming pared 1 base from V and 3 bases from J, leaving 13 bases between. This CDR3 reads CASSQATASLGNTIYF. CDR3 coding DNA: TGCGCCAGCAGCCAAGCTACAGCCAGCCTTGGAAACACCATATATTTT.

This clone was seen once. The CDR3 DNA is TGTGCCATCAGTGACTACAGGGGGTCCTCCTACAATGAGCAGTTCTTC. This codes for CAISDYRGSSYNEQFF. The V call is TRBV10-3, the J call TRBJ2-1, with TRBD1 matching over 8 bases. J gave up 0 bases and V 3 bases, and 4 bases lay outside the gene matches. There are 16 residues in the CDR3. Germline V gene sequence: CDR1 ENHRY, CDR2 SYGVKD.

V and J are TRBV16 and TRBJ1-5; 7 bases fit TRBD1. This CDR3 is 14 amino acids long. V gave up 2 bases and J gave up 3 bases; unmatched junction bases: 1. Germline V gives CDR1 KGHSY, CDR2 FQNENV. CDR3 nucleotides: TGTGCCAGCAGCCAAGGACAGGTCAATCAGCCCCAGCATTTT. This codes for CASSQGQVNQPQHF.

The V gene is TRBV2, the J gene TRBJ1-5; the match to TRBD1 covers 10 bases. Germline V CDR1 and CDR2: SNHLY, FYNNEI. This CDR3 spans 14 amino acids. Germline trimming cut 6 bases from V and 2 bases from J; bases unmatched to any gene: 1. The CDR3 DNA sequence: TGTGCCAGCAGGGGGACAGGGGGCAATCAGCCCCAGCATTTT. As protein: CASRGTGGNQPQHF.

The J gene is TRBJ1-2, the V gene TRBV2; 7 nucleotides agree with TRBD1. The CDR3 has 15 amino acids. Germline-derived CDR1 and CDR2 are SNHLY and FYNNEI. The ends lost 4 bases at V and 4 bases at J; junction bases unmatched: 9. The DNA for the CDR3 is TGTGCCAGCAGTGGTATGAGACAGGGTCCCTATGGCTACACCTTC. Residues: CASSGMRQGPYGYTF.

The chain employs TRBV2 and TRBJ1-5, with unresolved D. The CDR3 sequence is 15 residues long. Germline loops: CDR1 SNHLY, CDR2 FYNNEI. V lost 3 bases and J 0 bases, leaving 9 bases between the germline ends. The CDR3 sequence is CASSESGNSNQPQHF. In nucleotides, the CDR3 is TGTGCCAGCAGTGAGTCGGGGAATAGCAATCAGCCCCAGCATTTT.

This sequence joins TRBV28 and TRBJ1-2; D not resolved. The CDR3 extends over 14 amino acids. With 2 bases removed from V and 11 bases from J, the gap between germline ends came to 18 bases. Per germline, CDR1 MDHEN and CDR2 SYDVKM. The CDR3 here is CASSLAGWAVRYTF. In nucleotides, the CDR3 is TGTGCCAGCAGTTTAGCGGGTTGGGCCGTAAGGTACACCTTC.

CDR3 sequence: CASSPDRGRTEQYV. CDR3 in DNA: TGTGCCAGCAGCCCAGACAGGGGGCGAACCGAGCAGTACGTC. The chain carries TRBV7-2 and TRBJ2-7; 10 bases match TRBD1. The CDR3 has 14 residues. Germline loops: CDR1 SGHTA, CDR2 FQGNSA. Germline trimming cut 5 bases from V and 6 bases from J; bases unmatched to any gene: 7.

This clone turned up a few times. The chain uses TRBV27 and TRBJ2-6, with D hard to call. This CDR3 is built from 16 residues. Trimming took off 2 bases at V and 2 bases at J, with 10 bases between the two ends. In germline, CDR1 is MNHEY, CDR2 SMNVEV (reference sequence). In nucleotides, the CDR3 is TGTGCCAGCAGTTTAAATCTCAGGCCTGGGGCCAACGTCCTGACTTTC. This encodes CASSLNLRPGANVLTF.

The genes are TRBV3-1 (or the pseudogene TRBV3-2) and TRBJ2-2; D perhaps matches TRBD2 (6 bases). The CDR3 has 15 residues. The V gene lost 2 bases and the J gene lost 6 bases, with 13 bases spanning the gap. Germline V gene lookup returns CDR1 LGHDT and CDR2 YNNKEL (reference sequence). CDR3 in DNA: TGTGCCAGCAGCCAATGGAGGGGCGGGTCCGGGGAGCTGTTTTTT. Its protein is CASSQWRGGSGELFF.

The J gene is TRBJ2-6, the V gene TRBV28; TRBD1 matches at 7 bases. V dropped 4 bases and J dropped 1; count of bases not matched to a gene: 7. CDR3 length equals 17 residues. Germline V gene data show CDR1 as MDHEN and CDR2 as SYDVKM. The CDR3 DNA is TGTGCCAGCAGTTCCCGGGACAGTCCTTCTGGGGCCAACGTCCTGACTTTC. Amino acid sequence: CASSSRDSPSGANVLTF.

This chain connects TRBV5-6 to TRBJ2-5; 9 bases are a match to TRBD1. The length of the CDR3 is 15 residues. After removal of 5 bases from V and 3 bases from J, the junction contained 8 bases not matched to a gene. Germline V gives CDR1 SGHDT, CDR2 YYEEEE. The CDR3 here is CASSPRGQGEETQYF. CDR3 sequence (DNA): TGTGCCAGCAGTCCACGGGGACAGGGAGAAGAGACCCAGTACTTC.

This chain connects TRBV5-1 to TRBJ2-5; 7 nucleotides line up with TRBD2. CDR1 SGHRS and CDR2 YFSETQ come from the germline V gene. The CDR3 sequence is 16 residues long. Losses at the gene ends were 0 bases for V and 4 bases for J; bases not matched to a gene: 9. Here the CDR3 reads CASSLAEGTGGETQYF. The CDR3 DNA reads as TGCGCCAGCAGCTTGGCTGAGGGGACGGGGGGAGAGACCCAGTACTTC.

The V and J genes are TRBV5-8 and TRBJ1-4; 8 positions match TRBD1. Germline V CDR1 and CDR2: SGHTS, YDEGEE. Trimming cost V 0 bases and J 6 bases; bases outside gene matches: 4. The CDR3 has 15 residues. The CDR3 is CASSLVDRVYEKLFF. The CDR3 nucleotides read TGTGCCAGCAGCTTGGTGGACAGGGTATATGAAAAACTGTTTTTT.

For this clone: Compared with germline, one end of the junction differs, possibly owing to a read error. The chain links TRBV2 to TRBJ2-5; D is unresolved. Per the germline V gene, CDR1 is SNHLY and CDR2 is FYNNEI. The CDR3 loop spans 13 amino acids. The CDR3 DNA follows: TGTGCCAGCAGGGAAGGGCCCCAAGAGACCCAGTACTTC. Its translation: CASREGPQETQYF.

J is TRBJ1-6 and V is TRBV19; TRBD1 matches at 10 bases. V lost 3 bases, J lost 8 bases, and 7 bases stayed unmatched. The germline CDR1 and CDR2 sequences are LNHDA and SQIVND (reference sequence). This CDR3 contains 16 residues. CDR3 region: CASSIPPGQGYSPLHF. The CDR3 DNA reads as TGTGCCAGTAGTATCCCCCCGGGACAGGGGTATTCACCCCTCCACTTT.

A remark on this clone: Mismatch with germline at one junction end may stem from a read error. Here the CDR3 DNA reads TGTGCCAGCAGCTTAGAGAGAGCCTATGAGCAGTACTTC. It specifies CASSLERAYEQYF. The chain carries TRBV7-2 and TRBJ2-7; D gene unclear. The CDR3 has 13 residues. Germline values: CDR1 SGHTA, CDR2 FQGNSA.

The chain is built from TRBV7-2 and TRBJ1-5, with no clear D. The CDR3 length is 13 residues. V lost 5 bases, J lost 7 bases, and 12 bases lay in between. Germline CDR1 is SGHTA and CDR2 is FQGNSA. In DNA, the CDR3 is TGTGCCAGCAGCCCGATTTTCGGGCAGCCCCAGCATTTT. This encodes CASSPIFGQPQHF.

The chain joins TRBV6-1 to TRBJ2-5; D is uncertain. The V and J ends lost 2 bases and 0 bases respectively, with 7 bases between them. The CDR3 covers 14 residues. CDR1 is MNHNS, CDR2 SASEGT, per germline. CDR3 in DNA: TGTGCCAGCAGTGAACATTCAGACCAAGAGACCCAGTACTTC. Translated: CASSEHSDQETQYF.

The rearrangement links TRBV5-1 to TRBJ2-1, with 11 bases aligning to TRBD2. V shed 0 bases and J 8 bases; nucleotides not matched to a gene: 4. The CDR3 runs 15 residues. The germline V gene has CDR1 SGHRS and CDR2 YFSETQ. The CDR3 nucleotides are TGCGCCAGCAGCTTGGTTAGCGGGGGGGCGTATGAGCAGTTCTTC. This sequence encodes CASSLVSGGAYEQFF.

V and J are TRBV10-1 and TRBJ2-2; no firm D call. Germline-derived CDR1 and CDR2 are WNHNN and SYGVQD (reference sequence). V was trimmed by 3 bases and J by 1 base, leaving 6 bases between them. The CDR3 totals 14 residues. The CDR3 loop is CASSETMNTGELFF. CDR3 in DNA: TGCGCCAGCAGTGAAACTATGAACACCGGGGAGCTGTTTTTT.

The rearrangement uses TRBV2 and TRBJ2-1; 13 positions match TRBD2. Germline V gene sequence: CDR1 SNHLY, CDR2 FYNNEI. V lost 4 bases to trimming and J lost 5 bases; unmatched junction nucleotides: 11. CDR3 length equals 18 residues. CDR3 residues: CASSAGLGLAGVDNEQFF. The CDR3 DNA reads TGTGCCAGCAGTGCCGGCCTCGGACTAGCGGGAGTTGACAATGAGCAGTTCTTC.

The chain combines TRBV6-6 with TRBJ2-1; TRBD2 aligns across 15 bases. V lost 5 bases to trimming and J lost 6 bases; unmatched junction nucleotides: 11. Per the germline V gene, CDR1 is MNHNY and CDR2 is SVGAGI (reference sequence). CDR3 length equals 18 residues. The CDR3 here is CASSRTSGGAISRNEQFF. The CDR3 DNA follows: TGTGCCAGCAGTCGGACTAGCGGGGGGGCCATCTCGCGCAATGAGCAGTTCTTC.

The V call is TRBV4-2, the J call TRBJ1-5; D perhaps matches TRBD1 (5 bases). Deletions cut 4 bases from V and 0 bases from J, with 16 bases between. The CDR3 covers 17 residues. CDR1 is LGHNA and CDR2 is YNFKEQ in the germline V gene. The CDR3 loop reads CASSPLGLGPSNQPQHF. CDR3 nucleotide sequence: TGTGCCAGCAGCCCGCTGGGGCTCGGACCTAGCAATCAGCCCCAGCATTTT.